This TCR beta chain was retrieved from a study of human T cells and chemical hapten exposure. Described time point: patch test 1, 2 weeks after DPC sensitization. Treatment meaning: therapeutic diphenylcyclopropenone sensitization with weekly scalp DPC. TCRdb ran MiXCR on the RACE reads and lists one entry per CDR3 protein. This table has roughly 80,000 distinct CDR3 sequences, about 10% appearing once. The CDR3 is 16 amino acids. V trimming: 2 bases; J trimming: 6 bases; junction bases outside the gene matches: 10. This clonotype was found many times. The TCR sequence derives from a woman aged 45-65 years with alopecia areata. Some clones in this sample may be carry-over from other donors' samples. Source: whole blood, taken in connection with sensitization to the hapten diphenylcyclopropenone (DPC). V gene TRBV12-3 or TRBV12-4 combines with J gene TRBJ2-1, with 7 bases lining up with TRBD2. In nucleotides, the CDR3 is TGTGCCAGCAGTTTATGGGGCGGGAGTTTAGTCAATGAGCAGTTCTTC. Amino acids: CASSLWGGSLVNEQFF.